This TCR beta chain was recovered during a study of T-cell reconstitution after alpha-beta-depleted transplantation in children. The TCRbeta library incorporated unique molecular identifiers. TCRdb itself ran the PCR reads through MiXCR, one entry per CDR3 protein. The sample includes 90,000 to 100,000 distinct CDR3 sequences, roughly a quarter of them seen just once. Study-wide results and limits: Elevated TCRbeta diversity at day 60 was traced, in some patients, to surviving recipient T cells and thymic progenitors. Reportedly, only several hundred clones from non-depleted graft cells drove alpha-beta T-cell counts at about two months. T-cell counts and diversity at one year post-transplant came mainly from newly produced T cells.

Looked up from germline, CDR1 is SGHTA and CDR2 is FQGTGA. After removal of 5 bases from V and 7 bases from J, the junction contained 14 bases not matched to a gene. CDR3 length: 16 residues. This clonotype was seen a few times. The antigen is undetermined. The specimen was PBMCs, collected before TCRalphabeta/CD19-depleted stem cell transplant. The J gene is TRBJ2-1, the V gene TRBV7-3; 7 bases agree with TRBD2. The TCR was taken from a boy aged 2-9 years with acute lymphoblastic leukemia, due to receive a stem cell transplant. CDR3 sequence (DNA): TGTGCCAGCAGCGCCCCCCTAGCGGAGGGGCGGAATGAGCAGTTCTTC. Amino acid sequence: CASSAPLAEGRNEQFF. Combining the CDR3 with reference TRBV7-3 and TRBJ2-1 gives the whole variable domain GAGVSQTPSNKVTEKGKYVELRCDPISGHTALYWYRQSLGQGPEFLIYFQGTGAADDSGLPNDRFFAVRPEGSVSTLKIQRTERGDSAVYLCASSAPLAEGRNEQFFGPGTRLTVL.